This T cell receptor beta chain was found in a study of shared clonotypes between healthy human individuals. Study results and limitations: Sharing across several donors was seen in 4% to 5.5% of naive CD4 clonotypes.

Every contributor of samples was a Caucasian grown-up residing in Nashville, Tennessee. Unmatched junction bases numbered 16, after V lost 6 bases and J lost 3 bases. This CDR3 is built from 17 residues. The germline CDR1 and CDR2 sequences are LNHDA and SQIVND (reference sequence). Remarks on this clone: What it binds is unknown.

Assay runs were performed at deep level. The material for each subset, its genomic DNA, was split evenly across several immunoSEQ plates. The table came from immunoSEQ multiplex PCR; TCRdb's copy has only in-frame clones and leaves some out. Of 1,400,000 or so clones listed, approximately 98.5% were seen once; the top ten hold 0.3% to 0.45%. This clonotype was sampled from a man aged 25-45 years in good health. V is TRBV19 and J is TRBJ2-7; 8 nucleotides agree with TRBD1. The sequencing sample was made of naive CD4+ T cells sorted from blood. The subset is: CD45RA+ positively selected. The chain's CDR3 is CASSPFYTQGAGYEQYF. CDR3 nucleotides: TGTGCCAGTAGCCCCTTCTACACCCAGGGGGCAGGCTACGAGCAGTACTTC.